A selection of T cell receptor beta chains follows, all from one sample in a study of immune evolution from preneoplasia to lung adenocarcinoma. Sequencing was performed with immunoSEQ multiplex PCR; in TCRdb, only in-frame clones are kept and a portion is missing. In the table there are some 5,000 clones, roughly 80% of which are singletons. The sequenced sample was FFPE adjacent normal lung tissue. These receptors all come from a person aged 70 to 85 with lung adenocarcinoma. CDR3s include the opening cysteine and the closing phenylalanine or tryptophan. A D gene is named only where the DNA matches it firmly. The size of a clone is reported for some rows only, either as once, few or many, or as a class for expanded clones.

d_gene	v_gene	abundance	j_gene	CDR3aa
NA	TRBV7-2	few	TRBJ2-7	CASSPLGSGNYEQYF
TRBD2	TRBV16	once	TRBJ2-1	CASSHQAGHNEQFF
NA	TRBV30	NA	TRBJ1-2	CAWSALRGGYTF
TRBD1	TRBV5-6	few	TRBJ2-7	CASSLRTGPYEQYF
NA	TRBV19	NA	TRBJ1-5	CASSPMGGGNQPQHF
TRBD2	TRBV7-3	NA	TRBJ2-3	CASSSRLAGGTDTQYF
TRBD1	TRBV27	NA	TRBJ2-1	CASSPRDRMPYNEQFF
TRBD2	TRBV28	once	TRBJ2-7	CASRSTSASYEQYF
TRBD1	TRBV2	NA	TRBJ2-7	CASSGRDRLYEQYF
NA	TRBV5-6	NA	TRBJ2-1	CASSLGLRMDNEQFF
TRBD2	TRBV4-2	NA	TRBJ2-2	CASSPGLAGGPRRGELFF
NA	TRBV15	NA	TRBJ1-1	CATSSGNRAKLTEAFF
NA	TRBV7-9	NA	TRBJ1-1	CASSLLWGPTEAFF
TRBD1	TRBV4-3	NA	TRBJ2-5	CASSQGTEETQYF
TRBD1	TRBV5-1	NA	TRBJ2-5	CASTRQGATAETQYF
NA	TRBV4-3	NA	TRBJ2-3	CASSLGQGPDTQYF
NA	TRBV5-4	NA	TRBJ2-3	CASSLRTDTQYF
NA	TRBV7-2	few	TRBJ1-5	CASSLDRYSNQPQHF
TRBD2	TRBV7-9	few	TRBJ2-7	CASSAPVAGSSYEQYF
TRBD2	TRBV7-2	NA	TRBJ2-1	CASSSRNSGRAYNEQFF
TRBD2	TRBV11-3	NA	TRBJ2-3	CASSLGLAGDTDTQYF
NA	TRBV19	NA	TRBJ2-7	CASSRGGSSYEQYF
TRBD2	TRBV28	few	TRBJ2-1	CASSFGLAGVDEQFF
NA	TRBV2	few	TRBJ1-1	CASTFEQGNTEAFF
TRBD2	TRBV9	few	TRBJ2-5	CASSPGLEEFETQYF
NA	TRBV4-3	NA	TRBJ2-2	CASSPTGNTGELFF
TRBD2	TRBV5-4	NA	TRBJ2-3	CASTRGAGGLTNTQYF
NA	TRBV29-1	NA	TRBJ1-2	CSVEERQTGPLGTF
NA	TRBV7-8	NA	TRBJ2-2	CASSSQYPRVAGELFF
NA	TRBV5-5	NA	TRBJ2-2	CASRYRANTGELFF
NA	TRBV9	NA	TRBJ1-6	CASSAGAVNSPLHF
TRBD1	TRBV5-6	NA	TRBJ2-1	CASSSGQGHHNEQFF
NA	TRBV7-9	few	TRBJ2-7	CASSPERTYEQYF
NA	TRBV11-2	NA	TRBJ1-1	CASSLEAGSKAFF
NA	TRBV9	NA	TRBJ2-7	CASSVGPDYSYEQYF
NA	TRBV27	NA	TRBJ1-4	CASSLLGEKLFF
TRBD2	TRBV5-1	NA	TRBJ2-7	CASSLPSGSPGGEQYF
NA	TRBV2	NA	TRBJ1-2	CASTSTVPDGYTF
TRBD1	TRBV5-1	NA	TRBJ2-7	CASSLDDRGPYEQYF
TRBD1	TRBV30	NA	TRBJ1-1	CAWSGDRLSEAFF
NA	TRBV7-9	few	TRBJ2-3	CASSSRALSTDTQYF
NA	TRBV11-1	NA	TRBJ2-7	CASSLFALGAEQYF
NA	TRBV9	once	TRBJ2-2	CASSVGGRRLTGELFF
NA	TRBV5-1	NA	TRBJ2-5	CASSSQETQYF
NA	TRBV11-2	NA	TRBJ1-2	CASSLERTGRRFGYTF
NA	TRBV7-3	NA	TRBJ2-2	CASSDGTNTGELFF
NA	TRBV29-1	once	TRBJ1-2	CSVAGRTYGYTF
NA	TRBV30	NA	TRBJ1-4	CAWSVFGGMGKLFF
NA	TRBV4-2	NA	TRBJ2-1	CASSPVPGQNNNEQFF
NA	TRBV10-1	large	TRBJ2-1	CATSLGGPESSYNEQFF
NA	TRBV28	few	TRBJ2-7	CASSPGLIFYEQYF
NA	TRBV7-8	NA	TRBJ1-2	CASSPPGDTYGYTF
NA	TRBV27	NA	TRBJ2-7	CASSYGRLNEQYF
NA	TRBV4-1	NA	TRBJ2-1	CASSQGGYNEQFF
NA	TRBV7-8	NA	TRBJ1-1	CASSLLSTRVAEAFF